Listed here are 12 T cell receptor beta chains from one sample, sequenced in a study of regulatory T cells in long-lasting Graves disease (dated by TCRdb to about 2021). Libraries came from multiplex PCR. Data came from an Illumina HiSeq 4000. iRepertoire HTBI primers and Arm-PCR amplification of CDR3 regions were used to construct TCR beta libraries. TCRdb redid the processing of the public reads, applying fastp at Q25 and MiXCR, and retained in-frame beta chains. Rows are combined by CDR3 protein, so each entry shows the most common genes and DNA. The sample profile shows 400,000 to 450,000 distinct CDR3 sequences; about a sixth of them were found once. Of the sample, around a tenth is held by the ten largest clones. The time point label, as the study defines it: newly diagnosed GD, antithyroid drugs for less than 3 months. For both TCR sequencing and RNA sequencing, RNA was extracted from PBMCs in TRIzol.

These data are also associated with another study on T cells in Graves' hyperthyroidism and ophthalmopathy.

This specimen consisted of peripheral blood mononuclear cells (PBMCs), obtained at new diagnosis, from a patient treated with antithyroid drugs. The receptors shown here come from a woman in her thirties with Graves disease. Donor details come from another sample of the same person, matched by shared clones.

About this clonotype itself: A much larger clone differs from this one at a single base, so this may be a read error. The V gene is TRBV27, the J gene TRBJ2-7; 10 bases map to TRBD2. Germline-derived CDR1 and CDR2 are MNHEY and SMNVEV (reference sequence). This CDR3 is 15 amino acids long. Trimming took 8 bases from V and 4 from J; bases not matched to a gene: 11. DNA of the CDR3: TGTGCCAGCGGTACTCAGCGGGAGGGCCAGTACGAGCAGTACTTC. Protein product: CASGTQREGQYEQYF.

As concerns this clonotype: The junction shows a germline mismatch at one end, possibly a read error. The chain combines TRBV5-1 with TRBJ2-7; the D call may be TRBD1 or TRBD2 (5 bases each). This CDR3 region has 15 residues. The V gene's germline CDR1 is SGHRS and CDR2 YFSETQ. CDR3 residues: CASSWDGVSSYEPYF. The CDR3 DNA reads as TGCGCCAGCAGCTGGGACGGAGTAAGCTCCTACGAGCCGTACTTC.

This clonotype was seen only a few times. This chain uses TRBV5-1 with TRBJ1-3, with D perhaps TRBD1 (5 bases). The V gene's germline CDR1 is SGHRS and CDR2 YFSETQ. The CDR3 covers 14 residues. The V end was cut by 3 bases, the J end by 2 bases, with 9 bases between. The CDR3, as DNA: TGCGCCAGCAGCTCAGGGATTACTGGAAACACCATATATTTT. Residues: CASSSGITGNTIYF.

The table lists this clonotype with many counts. The chain recombines TRBV11-1 with TRBJ2-3; possible D gene TRBD1, 5 bases. Trimming stripped 5 bases from V and 4 bases from J, with 10 bases between. Looked up from germline, CDR1 is SGHAT and CDR2 is FQDESV (reference sequence). CDR3 size: 13 residues. In DNA form, the CDR3 reads TGTGCCAGCAGCCTTCACAGGCCAGATACGCAGTATTTT. Translation: CASSLHRPDTQYF. Full variable domain (rest looked up from reference TRBV11-1 and TRBJ2-3): EAEVAQSPRYKITEKSQAVAFWCDPISGHATLYWYRQILGQGPELLVQFQDESVVDDSQLPKDRFSAERLKGVDSTLKIQPAELGDSAMYLCASSLHRPDTQYFGPGTRLTVL.

Comments on this clonotype: A read error may account for a junction end that differs from germline. The chain combines TRBV6-1 with TRBJ2-1; TRBD2 aligns across 12 bases. Germline CDR1 is MNHNS and CDR2 is SASEGT. This CDR3 spans 20 amino acids. The CDR3 DNA reads TGTGCCAGCAGGAATACTTGGTTAGGACTAGCGGGATTGGCCTACAACGAGCAGTTCTTC. Translating it yields CASRNTWLGLAGLAYNEQFF.

On this clonotype itself: At one end the junction does not follow the germline gene, possibly because of a read error. This rearrangement joins TRBV18 to TRBJ1-5; tentative D call: TRBD1 (6 bases). The germline gives CDR1 KGHSH, CDR2 LQKENI. The CDR3 is 16 residues long. CDR3 nucleotide sequence: TGTGCCCGCTCACCGCCTGACTTGGGGGCAAATCAGCCCCAGCATTTT. It specifies CARSPPDLGANQPQHF.

Many counts were recorded for this clonotype. The V and J genes are TRBV3-1 and TRBJ2-7; no definite D call. The CDR3 extends over 13 amino acids. Trimming shortened V by 1 base and J by 2 bases, and 6 bases separated the two germline ends. Germline V lookup: CDR1 LGHDT, CDR2 YNNKEL (reference sequence). CDR3 nucleotides: TGTGCCAGCAGCCAAGCTCAAACCTACGAGCAGTACTTC. This translates into CASSQAQTYEQYF.

Ten or more counts support this clonotype. This chain connects TRBV5-6 to TRBJ1-2; D remains unclear. The CDR3 runs to 12 residues. Trimming took off 2 bases at V and 7 bases at J, with 9 bases between the two ends. The germline gives CDR1 SGHDT, CDR2 YYEEEE. The CDR3 region has the DNA TGTGCCAGCAGCTTCGACCAGGCTGGCTACACCTTC. This gives the protein CASSFDQAGYTF.

This clonotype showed up many times. This chain uses TRBV7-8 with TRBJ2-1, with D maybe TRBD2 (5 bases). Germline CDR1 is SGHVS and CDR2 is FQNEAQ. The CDR3 sequence is 16 residues long. Trimming took 3 bases from V and 3 from J, leaving 15 bases between them. The chain's CDR3 is CASSFPGDLRYNEQFF. The DNA for the CDR3 is TGTGCCAGCAGCTTTCCCGGGGATCTACGCTACAATGAGCAGTTCTTC.

This clonotype was seen many times. This chain links TRBV7-8 with TRBJ2-6; the match to TRBD1 covers 10 bases. Germline V gives CDR1 SGHVS, CDR2 FQNEAQ. This CDR3 is 18 amino acids long. J was trimmed by 0 bases and V by 5 bases; bases with no gene match: 7. CDR3 sequence: CASSPRDRGYSGANVLTF. The CDR3 nucleotides are TGTGCCAGCAGCCCAAGGGACAGGGGTTACTCTGGGGCCAACGTCCTGACTTTC.

This CDR3 is CASSLAGGTVSNQPQHF. The CDR3 coding sequence is TGTGCCAGCAGCTTAGCGGGGGGGACAGTTAGCAATCAGCCCCAGCATTTT. This sequence joins TRBV7-2 and TRBJ1-5, with TRBD1 matching over 7 bases. Losses at the gene ends were 0 bases for V and 0 bases for J; bases not matched to a gene: 5. Germline CDR1 SGHTA, CDR2 FQGNSA. There are 17 residues in the CDR3.

The table lists this clonotype with many counts. The gene calls are TRBV5-1 and TRBJ2-1; D may match TRBD1 or TRBD2 (5 bases each). Germline CDR1 SGHRS, CDR2 YFSETQ. This CDR3 has 13 residues. V was clipped by 4 bases and J by 10 bases, with 15 bases between them. The CDR3 sequence: CASSKHGAVEQFF. CDR3 DNA sequence: TGCGCCAGCAGCAAGCACGGGGCGGTGGAGCAGTTCTTC. The full variable domain, completed using reference TRBV5-1 and TRBJ2-1, is KAGVTQTPRYLIKTRGQQVTLSCSPISGHRSVSWYQQTPGQGLQFLFEYFSETQRNKGNFPGRFSGRQFSNSRSEMNVSTLELGDSALYLCASSKHGAVEQFFGPGTRLTVL.